This TCR beta chain was captured in a study of early T cells in non-severe SARS-CoV-2 infection. Turning to the study itself: Chains stayed unpaired after sequencing of bulk RNA from unsorted whole blood. Regarding the study as a whole: There was a bias toward anti-spike CD8 responses in VDJdb matching, which missed private and CD4 specificities.

The CDR3 covers 15 residues. CDR1 and CDR2 from the germline V gene are GTSNPN and SVGIG (reference sequence). Trimming pared 3 bases from V and 5 bases from J, leaving 20 bases between. This clonotype was detected only once. Its antigen is still unknown. The TCR library protocol attached unique molecular identifiers to the individual cDNA molecules. TCRdb used MiXCR to reprocess the 5' RACE reads, holding one entry per CDR3 protein. The sample contains just under 65,000 distinct CDR3 sequences, roughly 9% of which appear only once. Source: whole blood, taken at baseline. The chain combines TRBV30 with TRBJ2-7; D is perhaps TRBD2 (6 bases). The source of this sequence is an adult who was a healthcare worker with PCR-confirmed SARS-CoV-2 infection or an uninfected control (not recorded which). Written as DNA, the CDR3 is TGTGCCTGGAGCACCCGAAGGTCCTTAGCGGACGAGCAGTACTTC. Amino acid sequence: CAWSTRRSLADEQYF.